This TCR beta chain was observed in a study of T cells in Graves' hyperthyroidism and ophthalmopathy. This clonotype was counted at least ten times. Amplified TCR beta CDR3 regions came from RNA transcripts. The HTBI primer set drove a first-round RT-PCR of the TCR CDR3. A single record per CDR3 protein comes from TCRdb applying MiXCR to the multiplex PCR reads. This table has hundreds of thousands of distinct CDR3 sequences, 46% appearing once. The CDR3 spans 15 residues. Germline lookup yields CDR1 LNHDA and CDR2 SQIVND (reference sequence). V lost 3 bases, J lost 0 bases, and 1 base stayed unmatched.

The sequence derives from a woman in her late teens or twenties with Graves' hyperthyroidism. This rearrangement joins TRBV19 to TRBJ2-5, with 10 bases identical to TRBD1. Sequenced: peripheral blood or thyroid tissue (not recorded which). The CDR3 DNA reads TGTGCCAGTAGTATCGACAGGGGGCACCAAGAGACCCAGTACTTC. The encoded protein is CASSIDRGHQETQYF. Based on the CDR3 plus reference TRBV19 and TRBJ2-5, the full variable domain is DGGITQSPKYLFRKEGQNVTLSCEQNLNHDAMYWYRQDPGQGLRLIYYSQIVNDFQKGDIAEGYSVSREKKESFPLTVTSAQKNPTAFYLCASSIDRGHQETQYFGPGTRLLVL.